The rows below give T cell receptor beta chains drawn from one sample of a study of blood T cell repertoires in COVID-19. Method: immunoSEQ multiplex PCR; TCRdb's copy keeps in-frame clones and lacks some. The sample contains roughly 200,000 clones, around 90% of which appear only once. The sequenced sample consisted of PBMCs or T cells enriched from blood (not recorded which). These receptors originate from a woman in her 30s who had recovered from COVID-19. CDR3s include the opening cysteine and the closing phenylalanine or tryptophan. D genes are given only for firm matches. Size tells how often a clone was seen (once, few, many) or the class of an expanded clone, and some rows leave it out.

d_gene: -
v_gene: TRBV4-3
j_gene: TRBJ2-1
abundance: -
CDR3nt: TGCGCCAGCAGCCAAGAGGGGGAGGATGAGCAGTTCTTC
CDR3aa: CASSQEGEDEQFF

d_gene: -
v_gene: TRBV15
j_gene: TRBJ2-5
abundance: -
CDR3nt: TGTGCCACCAGCAGAGTCGCCAGGGTGCCAGAGACCCAGTACTTC
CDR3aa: CATSRVARVPETQYF

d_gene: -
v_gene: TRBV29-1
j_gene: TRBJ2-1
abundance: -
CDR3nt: TGCAGCGTTGGCCAGGTGGGGAGAAATGAGCAGTTCTTC
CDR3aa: CSVGQVGRNEQFF

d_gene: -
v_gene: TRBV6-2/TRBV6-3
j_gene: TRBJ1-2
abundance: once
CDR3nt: TGTGCCAGCAGCTCAGATAACTATGGCTACACCTTC
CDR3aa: CASSSDNYGYTF

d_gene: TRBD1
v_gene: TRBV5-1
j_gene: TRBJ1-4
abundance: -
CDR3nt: TGCGCCAGCAGCTTGGAAGGGACAGGGCTCGAAAAACTGTTTTTT
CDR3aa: CASSLEGTGLEKLFF

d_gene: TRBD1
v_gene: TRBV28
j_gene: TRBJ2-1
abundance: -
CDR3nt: TGTGCCAGCAGTTTATGGAGTAGGGGGCATGAGCAGTTCTTC
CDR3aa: CASSLWSRGHEQFF

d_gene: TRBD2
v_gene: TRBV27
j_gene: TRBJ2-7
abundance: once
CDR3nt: TGTGCCAGCAGGCGGACTAGCGGGAACTACGAGCAGTACTTC
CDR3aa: CASRRTSGNYEQYF

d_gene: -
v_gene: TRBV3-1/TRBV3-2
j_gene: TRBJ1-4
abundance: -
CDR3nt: TGTGCCAGCAGCCACGGTGGTGCGGGTCCGCGTGAAAAACTGTTTTTT
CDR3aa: CASSHGGAGPREKLFF

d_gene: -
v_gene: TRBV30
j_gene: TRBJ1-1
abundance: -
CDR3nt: TGTGCCTGGGGACAGAACACTGAAGCTTTCTTT
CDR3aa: CAWGQNTEAFF

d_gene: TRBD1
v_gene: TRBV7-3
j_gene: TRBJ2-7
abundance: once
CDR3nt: TGTGCCAGCAGCTTAGGGACAGAGTCCTACGAGCAGTACTTC
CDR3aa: CASSLGTESYEQYF

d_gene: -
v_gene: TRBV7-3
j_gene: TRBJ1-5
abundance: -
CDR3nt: TGTGCCAGCAGCTTATTCTCAGGGGCTAATCAGCCCCAGCATTTT
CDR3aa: CASSLFSGANQPQHF

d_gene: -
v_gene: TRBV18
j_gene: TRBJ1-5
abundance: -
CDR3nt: TGTGCCAGCTCACCATTCAGGGAGGGAAGCAATCAGCCCCAGCATTTT
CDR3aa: CASSPFREGSNQPQHF

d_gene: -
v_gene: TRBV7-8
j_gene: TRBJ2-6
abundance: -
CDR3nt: TGTGCCAGCAGCTTGGGACATTACCTATCCTCTGGGGCCAACGTCCTGACTTTC
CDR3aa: CASSLGHYLSSGANVLTF

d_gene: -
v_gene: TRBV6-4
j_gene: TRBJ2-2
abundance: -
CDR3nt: TGTGCCAGCAGTGTTGGACTGAACACCGGGGAGCTGTTTTTT
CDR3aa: CASSVGLNTGELFF